The 26 T cell receptor beta chains reported below all come from one sample, sequenced in a study of beta chain features in type 1 diabetes (dated by TCRdb to between 2018 and 2020). No antigen has been identified for these receptors. Library creation used the immunoSEQ multiplex PCR assay. The entire isolated RNA was reverse transcribed using the High Capacity cDNA Reverse Transcription Kit, and thus expressed TCRB transcripts were sequenced. TCRdb re-hosts the immuneACCESS table, in-frame sequences only. Its copies lack some clones; in the studies checked, an unresolved V gene accounts for under half of them, and the cause for the rest is not known. The sample table holds over 650,000 clones, of which around 15% were seen once. The ten biggest clones cover 0.03% to 0.045% of the sample. General conclusions and limits of the study: Type 1 diabetes patients showed a moderate but significant shortening of TCRB CDR3 length in all four CD4+ subsets.

The sequenced sample consisted of naive CD4+ T cells from blood. The cell subset or site label of this sample denotes: true naive CD4+ T cells. The receptors derive from a man between 18 and 29 years old with type 1 diabetes.

This sequence joins TRBV15 and TRBJ2-7; a weak D match, TRBD1 (6 bases). Deletions cut 9 bases from V and 7 bases from J, with 19 bases between. The CDR3 covers 13 residues. Germline V gene lookup returns CDR1 LNHNV and CDR2 YYDKDF (reference sequence). The CDR3 protein is CATGADRAREQYF. DNA for the CDR3: TGTGCCACGGGGGCGGACAGAGCGCGGGAGCAGTACTTC.

The CDR3 nucleotides are TGTGCCAGCAGCTTTAGCGGGGGGGCGCGGGAGCAGTACTTC. Translated: CASSFSGGAREQYF. The V and J genes are TRBV11-2 and TRBJ2-7; 11 nucleotides agree with TRBD2. The CDR3 totals 14 residues. Per germline, CDR1 SGHAT and CDR2 FQNNGV. V lost 3 bases, J lost 7 bases, and 5 bases stayed unmatched.

The rearrangement uses TRBV9 and TRBJ2-7, with 7 bases fitting TRBD2. V shed 0 bases, J shed 4 bases, and the junction held 7 bases outside the gene matches. The CDR3 contains 15 residues. The germline V gene has CDR1 SGDLS and CDR2 YYNGEE. The CDR3 sequence is CASSVDGGGGYEQYF. CDR3 sequence (DNA): TGTGCCAGCAGCGTAGATGGCGGCGGGGGTTACGAGCAGTACTTC. The whole variable domain, remainder taken from reference TRBV9 and TRBJ2-7, is DSGVTQTPKHLITATGQRVTLRCSPRSGDLSVYWYQQSLDQGLQFLIQYYNGEERAKGNILERFSAQQFPDLHSELNLSSLELGDSALYFCASSVDGGGGYEQYFGPGTRLTVT.

There are a few counts of this clone. This chain joins TRBV29-1 and TRBJ2-2, with D hard to call. Germline-derived CDR1 and CDR2 are SQVTM and ANQGSEA. V was pared by 3 bases and J by 6 bases, with 11 bases between. This CDR3 comprises 13 residues. CDR3 loop: CSVESQAAGELFF. CDR3 DNA: TGCAGCGTTGAGAGCCAGGCGGCCGGGGAGCTGTTTTTT.

V usage is TRBV6-5 and J usage is TRBJ2-1; D remains unclear. The ends were cut back, 8 bases at V and 8 bases at J, with 16 bases in the middle. Germline assignment: CDR1 MNHEY and CDR2 SVGAGI. There are 13 residues in the CDR3. Written as DNA, the CDR3 is TGTGCCAGCTGCGTGACGGAGCGACATGAGCAGTTCTTC. This encodes CASCVTERHEQFF.

This clone was recorded a few times. J is TRBJ2-1 and V is TRBV9; 7 bases map to TRBD2. The CDR3 totals 16 residues. The trim removed 0 bases at V and 7 bases at J, leaving 10 bases unmatched. CDR1 is SGDLS, CDR2 YYNGEE, per germline. CDR3 residues: CASSVGRTSVSNEQFF. In nucleotides, the CDR3 is TGTGCCAGCAGCGTAGGTCGGACTAGTGTCTCGAATGAGCAGTTCTTC.

A few counts support this clone. The chain recombines TRBV5-6 with TRBJ2-6; D unresolved. The CDR3 extends over 16 amino acids. V lost 1 base, J lost 0 bases, and 8 bases lay in between. Germline CDR1 reads SGHDT; CDR2 reads YYEEEE. The CDR3 here is CASSLYIASGANVLTF. Here the CDR3 DNA reads TGTGCCAGCAGCTTGTACATTGCCTCTGGGGCCAACGTCCTGACTTTC.

The chain recombines TRBV7-2 with TRBJ2-6; TRBD1 matches 11 bases. The length of the CDR3 is 16 residues. The V and J ends lost 3 bases and 3 bases, in that order; junction bases with no gene match: 1. The V gene's germline CDR1 is SGHTA and CDR2 FQGNSA. CDR3 nucleotide sequence: TGTGCCAGCAGCTTGGACAGGGGGCATGGGGCCAACGTCCTGACTTTC. Protein product: CASSLDRGHGANVLTF.

V usage is TRBV29-1 and J usage is TRBJ2-1; weak D call: TRBD1 (5 bases). Germline V gene sequence: CDR1 SQVTM, CDR2 ANQGSEA. The length of the CDR3 is 15 residues. The V end lost 1 base, the J end lost 0 bases, and 10 bases lay between the germline ends. DNA for the CDR3: TGCAGCGTTGAAGGGCCCAGGGACTCCTACAATGAGCAGTTCTTC. The encoded protein is CSVEGPRDSYNEQFF.

The chain uses TRBV9 and TRBJ2-6; D possibly matches TRBD1 or TRBD2 (6 bases each). This CDR3 is 17 amino acids long. The germline V and J ends were trimmed by 4 bases and 1 base, with 15 bases remaining between them. The germline gives CDR1 SGDLS, CDR2 YYNGEE. In DNA form, the CDR3 reads TGTGCCAGCAGCCCGGGGGCTGGGAAGTCTGGGGCCAACGTCCTGACTTTC. Its translation: CASSPGAGKSGANVLTF.

The sample holds a few counts of this clone. The chain is built from TRBV30 and TRBJ2-2; D call uncertain. The germline gives CDR1 GTSNPN, CDR2 SVGIG (reference sequence). The CDR3 is 13 amino acids. V lost 3 bases to trimming and J lost 2 bases, with 7 bases between them. The CDR3 reads CAWRSGNTGELFF. In DNA, the CDR3 is TGTGCCTGGAGATCCGGAAACACCGGGGAGCTGTTTTTT.

The CDR3 loop is CASSLPGGGYEQYF. CDR3 bases: TGTGCCAGCAGCTTACCAGGGGGCGGGTACGAGCAGTACTTC. The chain carries TRBV7-9 and TRBJ2-7; 8 bases fit TRBD1. This CDR3 spans 14 amino acids. The germline V gene has CDR1 SEHNR and CDR2 FQNEAQ (reference sequence). V lost 2 bases, J lost 4 bases, and 4 bases stayed unmatched.

The gene calls are TRBV6-6 and TRBJ2-7; no clear D. The germline CDR1 and CDR2 sequences are MNHNY and SVGAGI (reference sequence). CDR3 length: 14 amino acids. Trimming left V 2 bases short and J 0 bases short, with 8 bases between. The CDR3 loop is CASSYRTDSYEQYF. The CDR3 DNA is TGTGCCAGCAGTTACCGGACGGACTCCTACGAGCAGTACTTC.

This clone has just a few counts. This rearrangement joins TRBV29-1 to TRBJ1-4; D call uncertain. Trimming stripped 7 bases from V and 4 bases from J, with 16 bases between. The germline V gene has CDR1 SQVTM and CDR2 ANQGSEA. This CDR3 spans 14 amino acids. In DNA, the CDR3 is TGCAGCGCCCCAGGAAATTCGGGTAATGAAAAACTGTTTTTT. Amino acid sequence: CSAPGNSGNEKLFF. Drawing the rest from reference TRBV29-1 and TRBJ1-4, the complete variable domain is SAVISQKPSRDICQRGTSLTIQCQVDSQVTMMFWYRQQPGQSLTLIATANQGSEATYESGFVIDKFPISRPNLTFSTLTVSNMSPEDSSIYLCSAPGNSGNEKLFFGSGTQLSVL.

The rearrangement uses TRBV29-1 and TRBJ2-7; no reliable D call. CDR1 is SQVTM, CDR2 ANQGSEA, per germline. This CDR3 region has 14 residues. V gave up 5 bases and J gave up 0 bases, with 14 bases separating them. Written as DNA, the CDR3 is TGCAGCGTTCGAATGGGCGGTAGCTCCTACGAGCAGTACTTC. It yields the protein CSVRMGGSSYEQYF.

This clone was counted between two and nine times. The chain is built from TRBV9 and TRBJ2-3; no clear D. This CDR3 has 14 amino acids. V dropped 4 bases and J dropped 5 bases, with 14 bases sitting between them. CDR1 SGDLS and CDR2 YYNGEE come from the germline V gene. CDR3 coding DNA: TGTGCCAGCAGCTCAGCCCCGGTGGGAGATACGCAGTATTTT. Translation gives CASSSAPVGDTQYF.

Only a few counts were recorded for this clone. At the DNA level, this CDR3 is encoded by other sequences in the same sample as well. The chain carries TRBV30 and TRBJ2-5; 11 positions match TRBD1. Unmatched junction bases numbered 3, after V lost 2 bases and J lost 1 base. CDR1 and CDR2 (germline): GTSNPN, SVGIG (reference sequence). There are 15 residues in the CDR3. This CDR3 is CAWSRDRGFQETQYF. CDR3 bases: TGTGCCTGGAGTAGGGACAGGGGGTTCCAAGAGACCCAGTACTTC.

This clone was observed a few times. The chain combines TRBV30 with TRBJ2-3; no clear D gene. This CDR3 is built from 13 residues. V was clipped by 3 bases and J by 6 bases, with 13 bases between them. Germline-derived CDR1 and CDR2 are GTSNPN and SVGIG (reference sequence). This CDR3 is CAWRRLSADTQYF. CDR3 in DNA: TGTGCCTGGAGGCGGCTGTCGGCTGATACGCAGTATTTT. The variable domain in full, completed from reference TRBV30 and TRBJ2-3, reads SQTIHQWPATLVQPVGSPLSLECTVEGTSNPNLYWYRQAAGRGLQLLFYSVGIGQISSEVPQNLSASRPQDRQFILSSKKLLLSDSGFYLCAWRRLSADTQYFGPGTRLTVL.

The chain joins TRBV20-1 to TRBJ2-7; TRBD1 matches at 7 bases. With V trimmed by 5 bases and J by 9 bases, 4 bases remained unmatched. Germline CDR1 and CDR2: DFQATT and SNEGSKA (reference sequence). The CDR3 is made up of 10 amino acids. In DNA, the CDR3 is TGCAGTGCTGTGGACAGGCGGCAGTACTTC. This gives the protein CSAVDRRQYF.

V is TRBV25-1 and J is TRBJ2-5; the match to TRBD1 covers 8 bases. CDR3 length: 13 residues. J gave up 4 bases and V 6 bases, and 4 bases lay outside the gene matches. CDR1 is MGHDK, CDR2 SYGVNS, per germline. The CDR3 sequence is CASRKQGVETQYF. The CDR3 DNA reads as TGTGCCAGCAGGAAACAGGGGGTAGAGACCCAGTACTTC. Using reference TRBV25-1 and TRBJ2-5 for the parts outside the CDR3, the full variable domain is EADIYQTPRYLVIGTGKKITLECSQTMGHDKMYWYQQDPGMELHLIHYSYGVNSTEKGDLSSESTVSRIRTEHFPLTLESARPSHTSQYLCASRKQGVETQYFGPGTRLLVL.

This clone has a handful of counts. The junction does not match germline at one end; this may be a read error. The V gene is TRBV4-3, the J gene TRBJ2-3; D unclear. This CDR3 is 13 amino acids long. The germline gives CDR1 LGHNA, CDR2 YSLEER. The CDR3 is CASSLKGTDTQYF. CDR3 sequence (DNA): TGCGCCAGCTCTCTCAAGGGCACGGATACGCAGTATTTT.

This clone was observed a few times. The chain uses TRBV7-2 and TRBJ1-3; D uncertain. The CDR3 consists of 12 residues. CDR1 and CDR2 (germline): SGHTA, FQGNSA. V dropped 7 bases and J dropped 4 bases, with 8 bases sitting between them. CDR3 nucleotide sequence: TGTGCCAGCAACCAACCCGGAAACACCATATATTTT. Translation gives CASNQPGNTIYF.

A remark on this clone: The sample holds other DNA sequences that translate to the same CDR3. The V call is TRBV5-1, the J call TRBJ1-5; no clear D gene. Germline CDR1 reads SGHRS; CDR2 reads YFSETQ. CDR3 length: 13 amino acids. Trimming took 4 bases from V and 3 from J, leaving 8 bases between them. The CDR3 protein is CASSPEPNQPQHF. The DNA of the CDR3 is TGCGCCAGCAGCCCGGAGCCCAATCAGCCCCAGCATTTT.

The sample holds a few counts of this clone. This CDR3 is CASSLGRGEDAQYF. The CDR3 DNA follows: TGTGCCAGCAGCCTAGGCCGCGGGGAGGACGCGCAGTACTTC. The V gene is TRBV11-1, the J gene TRBJ2-7; a possible D gene is TRBD2 (6 bases). The CDR3 runs to 14 residues. The V end lost 5 bases, the J end lost 9 bases, and 20 bases lay between the germline ends. Germline V gives CDR1 SGHAT, CDR2 FQDESV (reference sequence). The whole variable domain, filled in from reference TRBV11-1 and TRBJ2-7, reads EAEVAQSPRYKITEKSQAVAFWCDPISGHATLYWYRQILGQGPELLVQFQDESVVDDSQLPKDRFSAERLKGVDSTLKIQPAELGDSAMYLCASSLGRGEDAQYFGPGTRLTVT.

The V gene is TRBV27, the J gene TRBJ2-7; TRBD1 matches at 11 bases. CDR1 MNHEY and CDR2 SMNVEV come from the germline V gene (reference sequence). The CDR3 extends over 15 amino acids. V shed 7 bases and J 5 bases; nucleotides not matched to a gene: 10. The CDR3 bases are TGTGCCAGCAAGAAGGACAGGGGGCCTTATAACGAGCAGTACTTC. It yields the protein CASKKDRGPYNEQYF.

A few counts support this clone. This chain links TRBV30 with TRBJ2-7; 9 bases are a match to TRBD2. The CDR3 is 16 amino acids. In germline, CDR1 is GTSNPN, CDR2 SVGIG (reference sequence). The ends lost 2 bases at V and 5 bases at J; junction bases unmatched: 13. The CDR3 loop reads CAWSPLAGLALDEQYF. CDR3 in DNA: TGTGCCTGGAGTCCCCTAGCGGGGTTGGCCCTTGACGAGCAGTACTTC.